These T cell receptor beta chains were read from a single sample in a study of radiation and T cells in renal cell carcinoma. This table comes from immunoSEQ multiplex PCR, and its TCRdb copy is limited to in-frame clones, with some not included. The sample yields roughly 150,000 clones, roughly 87% seen once. The sequenced sample was blood, obtained from a patient whose treatment included radiotherapy and nephrectomy. These TCRs come from a woman aged 45-65 years with renal cell carcinoma. Both conserved end residues are trimmed from each CDR3. Each record gives: V gene, CDR3 length, CDR3 protein.

TRBV4-2 15 ASSQEPRVRTSNEQF
TRBV18 11 ASSPPGSSTIY
TRBV6-5 12 ASSYSLEGNEQF
TRBV2 9 ASSEGGTIY
TRBV2 16 ASSLLRKNLNSNQPQH
TRBV6-6 12 ASSSLGSGNTIY
TRBV4-3 15 ASSQGRRVTGGEKLF
TRBV11-2 11 ASSVGGRSEQF
TRBV7-9 12 ASSLEQQGFGYT
TRBV7-8 14 ASSQSDLGYNSPLH
TRBV9 18 ASSVSTGTSVAYLYNEQF
TRBV29-1 9 SVEKGRGYT
TRBV7-3 11 ASSPDGNQPQH
TRBV19 14 ASSSAGRAPYNEQF
TRBV19 14 ASRGPLAGGLDTQY
TRBV6-1 10 ATARQEETQY
TRBV7-2 12 ASRIQPQGSEAF
TRBV5-6 14 ASSLFGQAQNTEAF
TRBV7-6 11 ASSFNRGTEAF
TRBV7-2 12 ASRTAGAAYEQY
TRBV5-4 12 ASSLGGSQETQY
TRBV4-1 15 ASSHSGVQYPNTEAF
TRBV2 13 ASTQGSSGANVLT
TRBV9 12 ASSAGQGINEQY
TRBV4-3 14 ASSQEGQGKGHEQF
TRBV2 12 ASRGTNYNSPLH
TRBV4-2 13 ASSQDPMQGAGYT
TRBV4-1 15 ASSQTIPGQSYYTQY
TRBV5-1 12 ATQGLVLFDEQF
TRBV7-2 14 ASSLDSVRQHTEAF
TRBV5-5 13 ASSYGLAGYNEQF
TRBV7-9 12 ASSLRGSVTEAF
TRBV18 14 ASSPLQGTSYEKLF
TRBV7-2 12 ASSFSGSGEKLF
TRBV10-3 12 ASSRGGTRDEQF
TRBV2 12 ASSTVGGRSGYT
TRBV7-2 12 ASSFTGVETEAF
TRBV5-6 16 ASSYQLGDRGRRTEAF
TRBV5-1 11 ASRPRTEETQY
TRBV6-1 12 ASVNILGGNTIY
TRBV4-2 11 ASSRSTGPGYT
TRBV28 10 ASSGDRASYT
TRBV7-9 13 ASSLGQGRGERAF
TRBV14 11 ASSPSRNYGYT